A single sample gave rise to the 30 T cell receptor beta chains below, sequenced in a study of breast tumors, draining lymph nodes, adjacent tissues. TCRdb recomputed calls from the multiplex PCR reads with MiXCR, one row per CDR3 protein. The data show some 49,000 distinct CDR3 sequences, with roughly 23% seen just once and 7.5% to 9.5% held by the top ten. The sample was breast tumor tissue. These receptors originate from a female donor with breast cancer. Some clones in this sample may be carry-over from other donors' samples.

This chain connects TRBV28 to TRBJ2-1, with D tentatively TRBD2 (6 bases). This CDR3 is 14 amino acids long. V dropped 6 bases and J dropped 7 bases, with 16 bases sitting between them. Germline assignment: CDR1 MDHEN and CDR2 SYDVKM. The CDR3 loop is CASRALGGKNEQFF. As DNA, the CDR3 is TGTGCCAGCAGGGCCCTCGGCGGGAAGAATGAGCAGTTCTTC.

This CDR3 is CASSLAGTGLTEAFF. CDR3 nucleotides: TGTGCCAGCAGCTTAGCCGGGACAGGGCTCACTGAAGCTTTCTTT. This sequence joins TRBV7-8 and TRBJ1-1; TRBD1 matches at 9 bases. The V gene end was trimmed by 0 bases and the J gene end by 4 bases; junction bases not matched to a gene: 3. The germline CDR1 and CDR2 sequences are SGHVS and FQNEAQ. This CDR3 is 15 amino acids long.

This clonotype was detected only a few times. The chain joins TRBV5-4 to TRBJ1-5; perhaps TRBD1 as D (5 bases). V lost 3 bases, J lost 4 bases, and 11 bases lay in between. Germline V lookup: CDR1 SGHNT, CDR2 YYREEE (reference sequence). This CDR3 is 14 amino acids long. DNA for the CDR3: TGTGCCAGCAGCTACGGGACTTCGAATCAGCCCCAGCATTTT. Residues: CASSYGTSNQPQHF.

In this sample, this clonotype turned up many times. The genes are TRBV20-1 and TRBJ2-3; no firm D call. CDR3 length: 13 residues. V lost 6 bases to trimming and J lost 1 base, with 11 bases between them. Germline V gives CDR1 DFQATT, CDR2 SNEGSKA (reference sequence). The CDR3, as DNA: TGCAGTGCCCAATGGGCTGGCACAGATACGCAGTATTTT. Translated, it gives CSAQWAGTDTQYF.

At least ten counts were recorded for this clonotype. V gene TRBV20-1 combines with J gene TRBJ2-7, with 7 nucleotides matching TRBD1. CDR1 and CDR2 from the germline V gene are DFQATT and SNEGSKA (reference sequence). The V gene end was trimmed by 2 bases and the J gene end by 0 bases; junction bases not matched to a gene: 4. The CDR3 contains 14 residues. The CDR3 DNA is TGCAGTGCTAGATTGACAGGGAACTCCTACGAGCAGTACTTC. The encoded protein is CSARLTGNSYEQYF.

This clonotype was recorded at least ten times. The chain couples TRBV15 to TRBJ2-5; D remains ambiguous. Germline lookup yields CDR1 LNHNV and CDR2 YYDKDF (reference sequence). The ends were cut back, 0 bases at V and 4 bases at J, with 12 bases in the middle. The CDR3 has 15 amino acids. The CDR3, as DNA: TGTGCCACCAGCAGAGATCCCTCAGGTTTAGAGACCCAGTACTTC. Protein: CATSRDPSGLETQYF.

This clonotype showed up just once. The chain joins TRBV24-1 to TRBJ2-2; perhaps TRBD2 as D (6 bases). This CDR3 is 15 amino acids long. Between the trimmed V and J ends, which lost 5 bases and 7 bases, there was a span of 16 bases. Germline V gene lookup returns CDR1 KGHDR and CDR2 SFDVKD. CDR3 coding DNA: TGTGCCACCAGTGGCCTCCGGAGGGGAGTCGGGGAGCTGTTTTTT. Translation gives CATSGLRRGVGELFF.

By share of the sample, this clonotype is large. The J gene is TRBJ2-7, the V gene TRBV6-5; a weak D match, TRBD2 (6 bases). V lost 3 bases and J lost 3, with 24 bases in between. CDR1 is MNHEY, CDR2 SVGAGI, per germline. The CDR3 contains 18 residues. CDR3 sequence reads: CASSYTLGGATDFYEQYF. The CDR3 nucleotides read TGTGCCAGCAGTTATACGCTTGGCGGGGCGACAGATTTCTACGAGCAGTACTTC.

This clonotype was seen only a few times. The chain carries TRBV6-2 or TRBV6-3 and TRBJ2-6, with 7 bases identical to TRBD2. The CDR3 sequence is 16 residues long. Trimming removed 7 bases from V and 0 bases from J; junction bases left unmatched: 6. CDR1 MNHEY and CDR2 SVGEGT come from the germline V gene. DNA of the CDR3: TGTGCCAGCAATCGGGACTACTACTCTGGGGCCAACGTCCTGACTTTC. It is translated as CASNRDYYSGANVLTF.

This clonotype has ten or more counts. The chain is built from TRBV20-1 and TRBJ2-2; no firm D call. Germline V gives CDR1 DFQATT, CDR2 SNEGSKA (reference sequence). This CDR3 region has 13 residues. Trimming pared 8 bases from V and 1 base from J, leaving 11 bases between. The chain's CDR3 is CSQRELNTGELFF. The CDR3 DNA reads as TGCAGTCAGCGCGAACTGAACACCGGGGAGCTGTTTTTT.

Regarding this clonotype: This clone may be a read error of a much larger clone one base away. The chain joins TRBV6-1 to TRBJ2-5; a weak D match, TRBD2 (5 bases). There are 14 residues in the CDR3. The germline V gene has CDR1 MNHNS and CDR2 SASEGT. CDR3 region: CASSLARVQGTQYF. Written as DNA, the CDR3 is TGTGCCAGCAGCCTAGCCCGGGTACAAGGGACCCAGTACTTC.

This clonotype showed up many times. The DNA of the CDR3 is TGTGCCAGCAGCCCCTGGACTAGCGGGGGACCGGGGACCCAGTACTTC. It is translated as CASSPWTSGGPGTQYF. The chain has TRBV14 and TRBJ2-5; 13 nucleotides align to TRBD2. Unmatched junction bases numbered 9, after V lost 4 bases and J lost 7 bases. Germline values: CDR1 SGHDN, CDR2 FVKESK. The CDR3 extends over 16 amino acids.

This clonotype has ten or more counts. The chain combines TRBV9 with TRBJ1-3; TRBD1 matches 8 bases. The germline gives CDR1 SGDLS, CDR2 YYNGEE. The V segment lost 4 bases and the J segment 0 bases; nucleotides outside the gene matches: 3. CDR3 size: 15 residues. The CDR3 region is CASSWTGTSGNTIYF. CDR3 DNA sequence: TGTGCCAGCAGCTGGACAGGGACCTCTGGAAACACCATATATTTT.

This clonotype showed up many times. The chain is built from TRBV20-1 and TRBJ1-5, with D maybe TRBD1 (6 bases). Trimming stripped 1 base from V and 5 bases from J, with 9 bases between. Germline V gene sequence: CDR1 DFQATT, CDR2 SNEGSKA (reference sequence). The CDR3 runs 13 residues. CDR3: CSARGGGDQPQHF. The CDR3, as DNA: TGCAGTGCTAGAGGAGGGGGGGATCAGCCCCAGCATTTT.

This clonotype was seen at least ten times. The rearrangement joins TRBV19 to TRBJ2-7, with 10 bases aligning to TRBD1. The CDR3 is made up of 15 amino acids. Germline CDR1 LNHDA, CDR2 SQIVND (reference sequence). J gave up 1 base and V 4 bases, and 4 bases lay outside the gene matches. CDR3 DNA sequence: TGTGCCAGTAGTAAAGGACAGGGGGGGTCCTACGAGCAGTACTTC. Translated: CASSKGQGGSYEQYF. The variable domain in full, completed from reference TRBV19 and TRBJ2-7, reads DGGITQSPKYLFRKEGQNVTLSCEQNLNHDAMYWYRQDPGQGLRLIYYSQIVNDFQKGDIAEGYSVSREKKESFPLTVTSAQKNPTAFYLCASSKGQGGSYEQYFGPGTRLTVT.

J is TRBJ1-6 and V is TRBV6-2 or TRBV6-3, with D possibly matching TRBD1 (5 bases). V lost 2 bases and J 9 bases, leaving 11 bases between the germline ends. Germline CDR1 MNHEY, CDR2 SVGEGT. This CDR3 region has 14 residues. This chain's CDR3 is CASSYRDGGSPLHF. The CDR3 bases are TGTGCCAGCAGTTACCGGGACGGGGGTTCACCCCTCCACTTT.

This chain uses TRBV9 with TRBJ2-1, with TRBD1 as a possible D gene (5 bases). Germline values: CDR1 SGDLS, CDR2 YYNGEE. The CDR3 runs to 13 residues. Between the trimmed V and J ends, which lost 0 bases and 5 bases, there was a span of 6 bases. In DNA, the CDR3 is TGTGCCAGCAGCGTAGACAGGAACAATGAGCAGTTCTTC. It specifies CASSVDRNNEQFF. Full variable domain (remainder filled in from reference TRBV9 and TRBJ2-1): DSGVTQTPKHLITATGQRVTLRCSPRSGDLSVYWYQQSLDQGLQFLIQYYNGEERAKGNILERFSAQQFPDLHSELNLSSLELGDSALYFCASSVDRNNEQFFGPGTRLTVL.

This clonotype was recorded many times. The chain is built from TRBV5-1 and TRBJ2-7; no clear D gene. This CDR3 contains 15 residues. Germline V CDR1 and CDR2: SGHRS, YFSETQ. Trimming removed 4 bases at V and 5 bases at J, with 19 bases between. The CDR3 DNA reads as TGCGCCAGCAGCACATTACCGAGACCGGCCGACGAGCAGTACTTC. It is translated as CASSTLPRPADEQYF.

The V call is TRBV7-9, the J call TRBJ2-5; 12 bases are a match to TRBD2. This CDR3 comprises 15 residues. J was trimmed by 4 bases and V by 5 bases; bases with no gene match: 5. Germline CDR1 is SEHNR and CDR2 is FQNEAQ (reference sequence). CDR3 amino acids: CASSPKTSGGETQYF. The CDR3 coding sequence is TGTGCCAGCAGCCCGAAGACTAGCGGGGGAGAGACCCAGTACTTC.

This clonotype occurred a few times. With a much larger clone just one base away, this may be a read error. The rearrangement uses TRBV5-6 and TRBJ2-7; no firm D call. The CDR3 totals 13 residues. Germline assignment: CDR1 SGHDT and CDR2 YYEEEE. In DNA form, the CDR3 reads TGTGCCAGCAGCTTAGCAGTAACCTACGAGCAGTGCTTC. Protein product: CASSLAVTYEQCF.

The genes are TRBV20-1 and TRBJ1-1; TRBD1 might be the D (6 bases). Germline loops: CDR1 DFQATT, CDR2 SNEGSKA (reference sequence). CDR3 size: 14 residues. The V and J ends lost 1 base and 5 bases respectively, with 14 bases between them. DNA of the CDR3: TGCAGTGCTAGAGGGGCGCGGGGGACAACTGAAGCTTTCTTT. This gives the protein CSARGARGTTEAFF.

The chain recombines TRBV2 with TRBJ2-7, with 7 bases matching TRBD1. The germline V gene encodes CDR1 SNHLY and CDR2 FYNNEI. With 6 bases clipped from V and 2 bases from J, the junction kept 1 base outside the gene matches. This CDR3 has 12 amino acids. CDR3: CASRGTAYEQYF. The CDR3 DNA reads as TGTGCCAGCAGGGGGACAGCCTACGAGCAGTACTTC.

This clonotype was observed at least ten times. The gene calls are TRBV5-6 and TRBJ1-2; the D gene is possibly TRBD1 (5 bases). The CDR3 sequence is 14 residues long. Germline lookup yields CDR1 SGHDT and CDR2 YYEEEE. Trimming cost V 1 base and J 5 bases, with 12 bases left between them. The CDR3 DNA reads TGTGCCAGCAGCTTGTCTATGCGGGGGTATGGCTACACCTTC. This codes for CASSLSMRGYGYTF.

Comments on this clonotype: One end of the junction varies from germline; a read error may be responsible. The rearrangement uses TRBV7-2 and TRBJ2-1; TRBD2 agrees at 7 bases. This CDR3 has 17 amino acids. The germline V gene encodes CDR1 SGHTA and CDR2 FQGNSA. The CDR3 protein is CASSPSRAGTFYTEQFF. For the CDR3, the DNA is TGTGCCAGCAGCCCGTCTCGAGCGGGAACGTTCTACACTGAGCAGTTCTTC.

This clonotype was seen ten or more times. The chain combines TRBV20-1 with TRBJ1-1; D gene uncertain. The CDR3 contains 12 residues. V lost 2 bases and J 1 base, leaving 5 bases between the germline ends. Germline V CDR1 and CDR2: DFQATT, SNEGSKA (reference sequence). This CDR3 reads CSARRGNTEAFF. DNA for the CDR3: TGCAGTGCTAGACGGGGGAACACTGAAGCTTTCTTT.

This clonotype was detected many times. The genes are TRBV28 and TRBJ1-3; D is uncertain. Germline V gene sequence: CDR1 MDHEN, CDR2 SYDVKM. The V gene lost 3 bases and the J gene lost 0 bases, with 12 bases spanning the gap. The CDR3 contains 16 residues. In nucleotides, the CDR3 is TGTGCCAGCAGTTTCCTCGGGCTTCACTCTGGAAACACCATATATTTT. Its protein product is CASSFLGLHSGNTIYF. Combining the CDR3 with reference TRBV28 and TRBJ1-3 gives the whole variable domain DVKVTQSSRYLVKRTGEKVFLECVQDMDHENMFWYRQDPGLGLRLIYFSYDVKMKEKGDIPEGYSVSREKKERFSLILESASTNQTSMYLCASSFLGLHSGNTIYFGEGSWLTVV.

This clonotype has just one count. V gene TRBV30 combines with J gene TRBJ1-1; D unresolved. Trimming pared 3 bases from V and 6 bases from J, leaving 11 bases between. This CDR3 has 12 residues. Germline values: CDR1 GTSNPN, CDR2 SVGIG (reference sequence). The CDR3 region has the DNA TGTGCCTGGAGCCCCGGGCCCTCTGAAGCTTTCTTT. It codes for CAWSPGPSEAFF.

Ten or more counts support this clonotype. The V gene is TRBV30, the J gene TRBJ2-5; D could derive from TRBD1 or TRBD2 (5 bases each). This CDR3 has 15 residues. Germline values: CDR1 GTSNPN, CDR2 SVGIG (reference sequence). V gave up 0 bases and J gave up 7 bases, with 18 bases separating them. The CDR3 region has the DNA TGTGCCTGGAGTGTACCCGTGGTTGGGGGAGCGACCCAGTACTTC. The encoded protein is CAWSVPVVGGATQYF.

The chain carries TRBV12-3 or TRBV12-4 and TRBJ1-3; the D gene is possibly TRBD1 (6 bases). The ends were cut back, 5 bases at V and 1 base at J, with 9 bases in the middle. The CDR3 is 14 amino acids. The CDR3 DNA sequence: TGTGCCAGCAGTGATACAGGGTCTGGAAACACCATATATTTT. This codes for CASSDTGSGNTIYF.

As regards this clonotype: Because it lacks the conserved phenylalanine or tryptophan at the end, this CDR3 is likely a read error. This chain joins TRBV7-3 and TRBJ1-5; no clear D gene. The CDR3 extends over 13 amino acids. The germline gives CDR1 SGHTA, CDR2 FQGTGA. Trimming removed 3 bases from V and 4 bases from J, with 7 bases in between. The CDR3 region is CASSLRGNQPQHL. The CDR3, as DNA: TGTGCCAGCAGCTTGCGGGGAAATCAGCCCCAGCATCTT.